The rows below give T cell receptor beta chains drawn from one sample of a study of Graves' ophthalmopathy and Graves' hyperthyroidism. MiXCR was run by TCRdb on the multiplex PCR reads, yielding one entry per CDR3 protein. The sample contains some 410,000 distinct CDR3 sequences, roughly 20% of which appear only once. Sequencing used peripheral blood. Every receptor here comes from a woman between 18 and 29 years old with stable Graves' hyperthyroidism. Both conserved end residues are part of each CDR3. D genes are given only for firm matches. Only some rows state a clone size, as once, few, many or a class for expanded clones.

TRBV10-1	TRBJ2-5	NA	TRBD1	TGCGCCAGCAGTGAGTCCCCTACCGGGACAGGGATTGAGACCCAGTACTTC	CASSESPTGTGIETQYF
TRBV11-1	TRBJ2-7	many	NA	TGTGCCAGCAGCTTTGGTCCTACCTACGAGCAGTACTTC	CASSFGPTYEQYF
TRBV29-1	TRBJ1-2	NA	TRBD1	TGCAGCGTTGTGGAGGGACAGGACTTTGGCTACACCTTC	CSVVEGQDFGYTF
TRBV6-5	TRBJ2-2	many	NA	TGTGCCAGCAGACCCCTAGCGCTGAACACCGGGGAGCTGTTTTTT	CASRPLALNTGELFF
TRBV28	TRBJ2-7	many	NA	TGTGCCAGCAGTCCACCAGGAGTCTACGAGCAGTACTTC	CASSPPGVYEQYF
TRBV29-1	TRBJ2-7	many	TRBD1	TGCAGCGTTGGACCTAGACAGGGGCCCTACGAGCAGTACTTC	CSVGPRQGPYEQYF
TRBV28	TRBJ2-7	NA	TRBD1	TGTGCCAGTTCGAGGCGGGACAGGTCATACGATTTTGCCAAGCAGTACTTC	CASSRRDRSYDFAKQYF
TRBV2	TRBJ2-5	few	NA	TGTGCCAGCAGCGTAACTAGGGGGGGAACCCAGTACTTC	CASSVTRGGTQYF
TRBV28	TRBJ1-1	few	NA	TGTGCCAGCAGGCGTACGTGGGGTAGCCCTGAAGCTTTCTTT	CASRRTWGSPEAFF
TRBV28	TRBJ2-7	many	TRBD1	TGTGCCAGCACTACGACAGGGAGCTCCTACGAGCAGTACTTC	CASTTTGSSYEQYF
TRBV13	TRBJ2-6	many	NA	TGTGCCAGCAGCTTAGGCAGCAGCTCTGGGGCCAACGTCCTGACTTTC	CASSLGSSSGANVLTF
TRBV19	TRBJ1-6	many	NA	TGTGCCAGTAGTATCCGCCTAACCCCTATCGGCTCACCCCTCCACTTT	CASSIRLTPIGSPLHF
TRBV11-1	TRBJ2-2	many	NA	TGTGCCAGCAGCGACTGGGGGAAGGGCACCGGGGAGCTGTTTTTT	CASSDWGKGTGELFF
TRBV11-2	TRBJ2-7	many	TRBD2	TGTGCCAGCAGAGGACTAGCCACCTACGAGCAGTACTTC	CASRGLATYEQYF
TRBV24-1	TRBJ2-5	many	TRBD1	TGTGCCACCAGTGCTCCGGGACAGGCCTACCAAGAGACCCAGTACTTC	CATSAPGQAYQETQYF
TRBV12-3/TRBV12-4	TRBJ1-1	many	NA	TGTGCTAGCAGCTTAAACAGGAACACTGAAGCTTTCTTT	CASSLNRNTEAFF
TRBV6-2/TRBV6-3	TRBJ2-2	NA	TRBD2	TGTGCCAGCAGTCAACTAGCGCCGAACACCGGGGAGCTGTTTTTT	CASSQLAPNTGELFF
TRBV12-3/TRBV12-4	TRBJ2-7	few	NA	TGTGCCAGCAGTTCAGACCTACAGGGCGGCGAGCAGTACTTC	CASSSDLQGGEQYF
TRBV20-1	TRBJ2-2	NA	TRBD2	TGCAGTGCTAGAGATAAGGGTGTTAGCGGGAGGGCGAACACCGGGGAGCTGTTTTTT	CSARDKGVSGRANTGELFF
TRBV6-2/TRBV6-3	TRBJ1-1	many	NA	TGTGCCAGCAGTCCTCGGGGGGAGGTGACTGAAGCTTTCTTT	CASSPRGEVTEAFF
TRBV28	TRBJ1-2	many	NA	TGTGCCAGCAGTCCGGTCCTAGCCGACTATGGCTACACCTTC	CASSPVLADYGYTF
TRBV11-2	TRBJ2-7	many	TRBD1	TGTGCCAGCAGCTTATACCGGACAGGGGACGAGCAGTACTTC	CASSLYRTGDEQYF
TRBV20-1	TRBJ2-5	many	TRBD2	TGCAGTGCCCCTGGACTAGCGGGAGTAGAGACCCAGTACTTC	CSAPGLAGVETQYF
TRBV12-3/TRBV12-4	TRBJ1-1	medium-sized	TRBD1	TGTGCCAGCAGCGGGACAGGGGGCCGCACTGAAGCTTTCTTT	CASSGTGGRTEAFF
TRBV7-9	TRBJ1-5	many	NA	TGTGCCAGCAGCTTAGGAGAAGGGATTCAGCCCCAGCATTTT	CASSLGEGIQPQHF
TRBV5-1	TRBJ1-1	many	NA	TGCGCCAGCAGCTTGGCGACGGCGAACACTGAAGCTTTCTTT	CASSLATANTEAFF
TRBV20-1	TRBJ1-2	many	NA	TGCAGGACCGGGGCGGAGGGCGTCTATGGCTACACCTTC	CRTGAEGVYGYTF
TRBV11-1	TRBJ2-7	NA	NA	TGTGCCAGCAGCTCAGCGACCCCGCTCTCGGGCGAGCAGTACTTC	CASSSATPLSGEQYF
TRBV5-1	TRBJ1-2	many	NA	TGCGCCAGCAGGCCGGGTTTAGGGGACCGCTATGGCTACACCTTC	CASRPGLGDRYGYTF
TRBV5-1	TRBJ2-7	few	NA	TGCGCCAGCAGCTTGGCCCTTCCAAACTACGAGCAGTACTTC	CASSLALPNYEQYF
TRBV10-3	TRBJ1-2	many	TRBD1	TGTGCCATCACCCAAAGGACAGGTGGGGACTATGGCTACACCTTC	CAITQRTGGDYGYTF
TRBV27	TRBJ2-7	many	NA	TGTGCCAGCAGTTCGACGGATACCTACGAGCAGTACTTC	CASSSTDTYEQYF
TRBV5-1	TRBJ2-5	NA	NA	TGCGCCAGCAGCTACGGAGGGTTAGCGAAAGAGACCCAGTACTTC	CASSYGGLAKETQYF
TRBV6-1	TRBJ2-7	NA	TRBD1	TGTGCCAGCTATAACGGTGGGGACAGGTTTACCTACGAGCAGTACTTC	CASYNGGDRFTYEQYF
TRBV6-2/TRBV6-3	TRBJ2-3	many	TRBD2	TGTGCCAGCAGTTCCTTGGGGGGGATTGTCGGTGCAGATACGCAGTATTTT	CASSSLGGIVGADTQYF
TRBV6-5	TRBJ2-2	many	TRBD2	TGTGCCAGCAGCCGGGGACTAGCGGGAGCCCCCGGGGAGCTGTTTTTT	CASSRGLAGAPGELFF
TRBV11-3	TRBJ2-2	few	NA	TGTGCCAGCAGCTTGTGGAGTGGCACCGGGGAGCTGTTTTTT	CASSLWSGTGELFF
TRBV5-6	TRBJ2-2	many	NA	TGTGCCAGCAGCTTGGTCGGGAGATACACCGGGGAGCTGTTTTTT	CASSLVGRYTGELFF
TRBV28	TRBJ2-7	many	TRBD2	TGTGCCAGCAGTATACTAGCGGGGGACGGGTACGAGCAGTACTTC	CASSILAGDGYEQYF
TRBV12-3/TRBV12-4	TRBJ1-6	many	NA	TGTGCCAGCAGTTTATCGGCCAGTTATAATTCACCCCTCCACTTT	CASSLSASYNSPLHF
TRBV6-2/TRBV6-3	TRBJ1-2	NA	NA	TGTGCCAGCAGTTCTTTTAACTATGGCTACACCTTC	CASSSFNYGYTF
TRBV11-3	TRBJ2-7	NA	NA	TGTGCCAGCAGCTTTCTTCCCCAGACCTACGAGCAGTACTTC	CASSFLPQTYEQYF